Below are 3 T cell receptor beta chains sequenced from a single sample in a study of CD8 T cells in Susac syndrome. RNA was extracted with the RNeasy kit, and a quantity of roughly 0.45 to 1 ug was reverse transcribed using random hexamers. TCRdb reanalysed the immunoSEQ multiplex PCR reads using MiXCR and keeps one entry per CDR3 protein. Here the sample spans some 120,000 distinct CDR3 sequences, just under 95% being singletons. The sequenced sample was CD8+ T cells from PBMCs. These receptors all come from a human donor with Susac syndrome.

The gene calls are TRBV3-1 and TRBJ1-2; D remains ambiguous. Trimming cost V 0 bases and J 6 bases, with 11 bases left between them. The CDR3 runs 14 residues. Germline CDR1 is LGHDT and CDR2 is YNNKEL (reference sequence). For the CDR3, the DNA is TGTGCCAGCAGCCAAGATACCGGGGAGGATGGCTACACCTTC. Translating gives CASSQDTGEDGYTF.

The chain recombines TRBV4-1 with TRBJ1-5, with D possibly matching TRBD1 (5 bases). The germline V gene has CDR1 MGHRA and CDR2 YSYEKL. The CDR3 is 14 residues long. Trimming shortened V by 6 bases and J by 1 base, and 10 bases separated the two germline ends. The CDR3 region is CASRGQGSNQPQHF. CDR3 sequence (DNA): TGCGCCAGCAGAGGTCAGGGAAGCAATCAGCCCCAGCATTTT.

V is TRBV24-1 and J is TRBJ2-1; possibly TRBD2 for D (7 bases). Trimming left V 5 bases short and J 4 bases short, with 14 bases between. Germline V CDR1 and CDR2: KGHDR, SFDVKD. The CDR3 runs 15 residues. The DNA for the CDR3 is TGTGCCACCAGTGGGGGAGGGGGGAAATACAATGAGCAGTTCTTC. This codes for CATSGGGGKYNEQFF.